The present entry profiles one TCR beta chain with its context. No antigen is known for it. Sequenced by immunoSEQ multiplex PCR; TCRdb stores in-frame clones only, minus some. The sample has roughly 50,000 clones; about 89% are singletons. This sample was included in a study of OX40 agonist ivuxolimab in advanced cancers. Findings and limits, study-wide: Some of the lowest clonal expansion was seen in partial responders at 0.1-3.0 mg/kg.

The CDR3 spans 14 residues. V was shortened by 5 bases and J by 7 bases, with 15 bases between the two germline ends. Germline assignment: CDR1 SEHNR and CDR2 FQNEAQ (reference sequence). The starting material was CD4+ or CD8+ T cells sorted from blood, obtained in a trial of the OX40 agonist ivuxolimab. The chain joins TRBV7-9 to TRBJ2-1, with D unclear. The receptor was derived from an adult with an advanced solid tumor such as melanoma, head and neck, liver or kidney cancer. DNA for the CDR3: TGTGCCAGCAGCCAGCTTCACCAGAGGAATGAGCAGTTCTTC. Its translation: CASSQLHQRNEQFF.